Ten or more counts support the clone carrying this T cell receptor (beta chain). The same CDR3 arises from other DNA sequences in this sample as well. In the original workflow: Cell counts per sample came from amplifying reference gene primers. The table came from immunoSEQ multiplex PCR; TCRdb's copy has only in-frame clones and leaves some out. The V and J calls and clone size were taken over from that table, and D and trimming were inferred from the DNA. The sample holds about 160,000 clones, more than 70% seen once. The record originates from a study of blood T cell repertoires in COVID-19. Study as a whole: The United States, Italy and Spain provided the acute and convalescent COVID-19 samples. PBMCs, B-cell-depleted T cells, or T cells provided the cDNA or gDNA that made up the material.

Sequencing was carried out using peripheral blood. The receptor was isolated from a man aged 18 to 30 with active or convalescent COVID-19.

In nucleotides, the CDR3 is TGTGCCAGCAGCGTAGATGGGACTCCCGCGGCGAAGGATACGCAGTATTTT. Residues: CASSVDGTPAAKDTQYF. This chain joins TRBV9 and TRBJ2-3; a possible D gene is TRBD2 (6 bases). Trimming pared 0 bases from V and 6 bases from J, leaving 20 bases between. The CDR3 contains 17 residues. Germline V gives CDR1 SGDLS, CDR2 YYNGEE.